This T cell receptor (beta chain) is drawn from a study of human T cells and chemical hapten exposure. TCRdb processed the RACE reads anew with MiXCR; each CDR3 protein has one entry. The sample includes more than 75,000 distinct CDR3 sequences, under 10% of them seen just once. Between the trimmed V and J ends, which lost 7 bases and 8 bases, there was a span of 15 bases. This CDR3 contains 13 residues. Germline CDR1 reads LNHDA; CDR2 reads SQIVND (reference sequence). Time point denoted: healthy volunteer bleed at 6 weeks. The starting material, unfractionated whole blood, was used for total RNA extraction.

The TCR comes from a male donor in good health. Some clones in this sample may be carry-over from other donors' samples. The chain joins TRBV19 to TRBJ2-1, with D tentatively TRBD2 (5 bases). The sample was whole blood. DNA of the CDR3: TGTGCCAGTAAAAGCGGAGGATGGGATGAGCAGTTCTTC. Its translation: CASKSGGWDEQFF.